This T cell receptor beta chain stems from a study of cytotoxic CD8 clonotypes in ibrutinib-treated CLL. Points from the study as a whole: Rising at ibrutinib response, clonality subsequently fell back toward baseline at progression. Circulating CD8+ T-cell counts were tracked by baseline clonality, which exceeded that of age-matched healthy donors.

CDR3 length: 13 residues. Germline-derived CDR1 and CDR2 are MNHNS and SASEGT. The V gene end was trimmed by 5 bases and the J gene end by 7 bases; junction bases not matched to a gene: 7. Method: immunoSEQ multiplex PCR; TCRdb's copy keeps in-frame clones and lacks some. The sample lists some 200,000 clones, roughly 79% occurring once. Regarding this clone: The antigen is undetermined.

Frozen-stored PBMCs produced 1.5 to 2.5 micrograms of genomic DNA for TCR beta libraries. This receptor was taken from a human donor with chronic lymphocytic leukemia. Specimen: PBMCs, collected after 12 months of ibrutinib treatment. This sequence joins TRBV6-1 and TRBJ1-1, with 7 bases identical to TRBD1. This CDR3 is CASSLEGASEAFF. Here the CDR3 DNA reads TGTGCCAGCAGTCTCGAGGGGGCGAGTGAAGCTTTCTTT.